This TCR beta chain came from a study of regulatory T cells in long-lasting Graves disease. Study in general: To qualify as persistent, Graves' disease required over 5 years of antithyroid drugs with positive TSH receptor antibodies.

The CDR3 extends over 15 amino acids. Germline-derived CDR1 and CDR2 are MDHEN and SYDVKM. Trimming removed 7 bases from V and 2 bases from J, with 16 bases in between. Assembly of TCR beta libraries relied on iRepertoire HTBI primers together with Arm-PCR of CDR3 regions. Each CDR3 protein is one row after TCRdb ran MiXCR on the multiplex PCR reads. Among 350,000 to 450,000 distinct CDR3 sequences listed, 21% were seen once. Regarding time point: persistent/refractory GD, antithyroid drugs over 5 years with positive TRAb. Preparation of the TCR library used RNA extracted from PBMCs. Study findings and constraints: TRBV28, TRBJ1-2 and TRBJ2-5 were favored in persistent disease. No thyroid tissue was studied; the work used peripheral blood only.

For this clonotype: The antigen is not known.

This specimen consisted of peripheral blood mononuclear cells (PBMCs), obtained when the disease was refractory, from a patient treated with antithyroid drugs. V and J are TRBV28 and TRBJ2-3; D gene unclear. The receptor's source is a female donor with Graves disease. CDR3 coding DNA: TGTGCCAGCACCCCGACCCGCCGTAACACAGATACGCAGTATTTT. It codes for CASTPTRRNTDTQYF.